These T cell receptor beta chains were read from a single sample in a study of blood T cell repertoires in COVID-19. Clones were sequenced by immunoSEQ multiplex PCR, and TCRdb holds only the in-frame ones, with some missing. The sample includes about 190,000 clones, approximately 88% of them seen just once. Sequencing input: peripheral blood. Every receptor here comes from a man in his forties or fifties with acute or convalescent COVID-19. CDR3s include the opening cysteine and the closing phenylalanine or tryptophan. A D gene is named only where the DNA matches it firmly. Rows may omit the clone size; those that give it use once, few, many or a size class.

J gene,D gene,clone size,V gene,CDR3 DNA,CDR3 protein
TRBJ1-2,TRBD1,once,TRBV5-1,TGCGCCAGCAGCTTGGAAGTGGACAGGGGCGGTGGCTACACCTTC,CASSLEVDRGGGYTF
TRBJ1-1,TRBD1,NA,TRBV5-4,TGTGCCAGCAGCTTGGGGACAGGGATCTTGAACACTGAAGCTTTCTTT,CASSLGTGILNTEAFF
TRBJ2-7,NA,NA,TRBV9,TGTGCCAGCAGCGTAGCGGAGCTCTCCTACGAGCAGTACTTC,CASSVAELSYEQYF
TRBJ1-2,NA,NA,TRBV27,TGTGCCAGCAGTTTCAGGGGAGCCTATGGCTACACCTTC,CASSFRGAYGYTF
TRBJ1-1,NA,NA,TRBV28,TGTGCCAGCAGTTTACCAGAAGGGGGTGGCACTGAAGCTTTCTTT,CASSLPEGGGTEAFF
TRBJ2-1,NA,NA,TRBV6-5,TGTGCCAGCAGTTACTCTAATAGCTTAGATGAGCAGTTCTTC,CASSYSNSLDEQFF
TRBJ2-5,NA,NA,TRBV11-2,TGTGCCAGCAGCCAAAACACCGCTTGGAGGTCCCAGTACTTC,CASSQNTAWRSQYF
TRBJ1-2,NA,NA,TRBV7-9,TGTGCCAGCAGCGACCCCGGGGAGCCGGTTACCAACTATGGCTACACCTTC,CASSDPGEPVTNYGYTF
TRBJ2-1,NA,NA,TRBV12-3/TRBV12-4,TGTGCCAGCAGCTCCGCGGGCTACAATGAGCAGTTCTTC,CASSSAGYNEQFF
TRBJ2-5,NA,once,TRBV7-6,TGTGCCAGCAGCTTAGCAATTGCGGGGGCCCGGGGAGAGACCCAGTACTTC,CASSLAIAGARGETQYF
TRBJ2-1,TRBD2,few,TRBV30,TGTGCCTGGAGTAGGGGACTAGCGGGGGGGGATGAGCAGTTCTTC,CAWSRGLAGGDEQFF
TRBJ2-2,NA,NA,TRBV2,TGTGCCAGCAGTGAAGCCTTCCGGGAGCTGTTTTTT,CASSEAFRELFF
TRBJ2-3,NA,NA,TRBV5-1,TGCGCCAGCAGACAGATCGCAGGGCAGGATACGCAGTATTTT,CASRQIAGQDTQYF
TRBJ1-2,NA,NA,TRBV5-6,TGTGCCAGCAGCTTGGGGGGCGAGAACTATGGCTACACCTTC,CASSLGGENYGYTF